Each of the 14 T cell receptor beta chains below was sequenced from the same sample in a study of blood T cell repertoires in COVID-19. Profiled with immunoSEQ multiplex PCR; TCRdb holds only in-frame clones, not every one. The top ten clones hold more than 7% of a sample with some 54,000 clones, approximately 89% of them seen once. Sequenced sample: peripheral blood. The receptors derive from a man older than 75 with active or convalescent COVID-19.

The gene calls are TRBV5-1 and TRBJ2-2, with a possible D match to TRBD1 (6 bases). Germline V CDR1 and CDR2: SGHRS, YFSETQ. V lost 2 bases, J lost 8 bases, and 16 bases lay in between. The CDR3 is 15 residues long. In DNA, the CDR3 is TGCGCCAGCAGCTTTGCCGGGACAAGAGCAGGGGAGCTGTTTTTT. This codes for CASSFAGTRAGELFF.

This sequence joins TRBV7-2 and TRBJ1-2; D gene uncertain. V was cut by 0 bases and J by 4 bases, with 12 bases left in between. The CDR3 totals 15 residues. The germline gives CDR1 SGHTA, CDR2 FQGNSA. CDR3 coding DNA: TGTGCCAGCAGCTTAGCCCCCCCCCTCCTCTATGGCTACACCTTC. Its protein product is CASSLAPPLLYGYTF.

This clone showed up just a few times. The genes are TRBV30 and TRBJ2-4; D may be TRBD2 (5 bases). Germline loops: CDR1 GTSNPN, CDR2 SVGIG (reference sequence). The CDR3 length is 18 residues. V was pared by 5 bases and J by 1 base, with 24 bases between. CDR3 DNA: TGTGCCTGGTCACACCGGGAATTCCTTATTACCGCCAAAAACATTCAGTACTTC. Its protein product is CAWSHREFLITAKNIQYF. Full variable domain (rest looked up from reference TRBV30 and TRBJ2-4): SQTIHQWPATLVQPVGSPLSLECTVEGTSNPNLYWYRQAAGRGLQLLFYSVGIGQISSEVPQNLSASRPQDRQFILSSKKLLLSDSGFYLCAWSHREFLITAKNIQYFGAGTRLSVL.

V and J are TRBV2 and TRBJ1-3, with TRBD1 matching 7 bases. The CDR3 totals 15 residues. The junction had 8 bases not matched to a gene; V was cut back by 6 bases and J by 3 bases. Germline-derived CDR1 and CDR2 are SNHLY and FYNNEI. CDR3 sequence: CASSLTGVGGNTIYF. The DNA of the CDR3 is TGTGCCAGCAGCCTCACAGGGGTTGGTGGAAACACCATATATTTT.

This clone came up a few times. The chain has TRBV6-5 and TRBJ1-1, with a possible D match to TRBD1 (6 bases). Germline V CDR1 and CDR2: MNHEY, SVGAGI. CDR3 length equals 15 residues. Trimming removed 6 bases at V and 3 bases at J, with 17 bases between. The CDR3 sequence is CASRQGIGEHTEAFF. In nucleotides, the CDR3 is TGTGCCAGCAGGCAGGGGATTGGGGAGCACACTGAAGCTTTCTTT.

The CDR3 DNA reads as TGTGCCAGCAGTAATCAATTGGGGCGGTCTCACGAGCAGTACTTC. Translation: CASSNQLGRSHEQYF. V and J are TRBV6-5 and TRBJ2-7; D might be TRBD1 (5 bases). Germline lookup yields CDR1 MNHEY and CDR2 SVGAGI. The length of the CDR3 is 15 residues. V was pared by 5 bases and J by 5 bases, with 19 bases between.

This clone was recorded a few times. The chain couples TRBV7-6 to TRBJ2-1; the match to TRBD2 covers 7 bases. Germline trimming cut 5 bases from V and 7 bases from J; bases unmatched to any gene: 14. Germline V CDR1 and CDR2: SGHVS, FNYEAQ. The CDR3 extends over 16 amino acids. The CDR3 DNA follows: TGTGCCAGCAGCCAGGGATCGGGCGGGAGTAAGAATGAGCAGTTCTTC. Translating gives CASSQGSGGSKNEQFF.

This clone was seen only once. V and J are TRBV2 and TRBJ2-1, with a weak D call TRBD1 (5 bases). Germline-derived CDR1 and CDR2 are SNHLY and FYNNEI. The CDR3 totals 12 residues. V lost 3 bases and J 10 bases, leaving 10 bases between the germline ends. CDR3 in DNA: TGTGCCAGCAGTGAGGCCAGGACAGAGCAGTTCTTC. This codes for CASSEARTEQFF.

The chain couples TRBV19 to TRBJ1-1; D not resolved. Trimming removed 7 bases at V and 3 bases at J, with 18 bases between. This CDR3 region has 15 residues. Germline-derived CDR1 and CDR2 are LNHDA and SQIVND (reference sequence). The CDR3 reads CASILHPGGYTEAFF. The DNA of the CDR3 is TGTGCCAGTATTCTCCACCCCGGAGGGTACACTGAAGCTTTCTTT.

The chain is built from TRBV6-5 and TRBJ1-2; 7 bases align to TRBD1. This CDR3 contains 15 residues. Germline loops: CDR1 MNHEY, CDR2 SVGAGI. V dropped 7 bases and J dropped 7; count of bases not matched to a gene: 15. The CDR3 loop is CASKTLQGRTGGYTF. CDR3 in DNA: TGTGCCAGCAAGACGTTACAGGGGCGCACAGGTGGCTACACCTTC.

The CDR3: CALTGSGNTIYF. DNA of the CDR3: TGTGCCCTCACAGGCTCTGGAAACACCATATATTTT. V is TRBV30 and J is TRBJ1-3, with D possibly TRBD1 on 5 matching bases. The germline V gene encodes CDR1 GTSNPN and CDR2 SVGIG (reference sequence). This CDR3 has 12 residues. The V end was cut by 8 bases, the J end by 0 bases, with 8 bases between.

The chain couples TRBV19 to TRBJ1-4, with 8 positions matching TRBD1. J gave up 3 bases and V 10 bases, and 7 bases lay outside the gene matches. Germline CDR1 is LNHDA and CDR2 is SQIVND (reference sequence). This CDR3 has 14 amino acids. CDR3 sequence (DNA): TGTGCCACCGAGAAGACAGGGGCTAATGAAAAACTGTTTTTT. Its protein product is CATEKTGANEKLFF. The variable domain in full, with the rest retrieved from reference TRBV19 and TRBJ1-4, is DGGITQSPKYLFRKEGQNVTLSCEQNLNHDAMYWYRQDPGQGLRLIYYSQIVNDFQKGDIAEGYSVSREKKESFPLTVTSAQKNPTAFYLCATEKTGANEKLFFGSGTQLSVL.

This chain connects TRBV28 to TRBJ1-2; TRBD1 agrees at 8 bases. In germline, CDR1 is MDHEN, CDR2 SYDVKM. The V gene end was trimmed by 4 bases and the J gene end by 2 bases; junction bases not matched to a gene: 9. The CDR3 loop spans 16 amino acids. CDR3: CASSSIPGGRNYGYTF. DNA of the CDR3: TGTGCCAGCAGTTCCATCCCAGGGGGCCGAAACTATGGCTACACCTTC.

The genes are TRBV28 and TRBJ2-3; tentative D call: TRBD1 (6 bases). The CDR3 contains 16 residues. Germline V gene data show CDR1 as MDHEN and CDR2 as SYDVKM. Trimming cost V 2 bases and J 2 bases, with 14 bases left between them. DNA of the CDR3: TGTGCCAGCAGTTTAGCAGGGGATGGGGACACAGATACGCAGTATTTT. Its translation: CASSLAGDGDTDTQYF.